Each of the 32 T cell receptor beta chains below was sequenced from the same sample in a study of T cells in localized non-small cell lung cancer. Produced via immunoSEQ multiplex PCR; TCRdb's table is partial and in-frame only. Here the sample spans about 130,000 clones, 89% being singletons. The material sequenced was peripheral blood, taken before any cancer treatment. These receptors were obtained from a female donor older than 55 with stage I lung adenocarcinoma.

The chain couples TRBV7-2 to TRBJ2-7, with 8 bases identical to TRBD2. CDR3 length: 16 residues. The V segment lost 1 base and the J segment 2 bases; nucleotides outside the gene matches: 7. Germline CDR1 reads SGHTA; CDR2 reads FQGNSA. CDR3 in DNA: TGTGCCAGCAGCTTAGATGGAGCGGGGGCACCCTACGAGCAGTACTTC. Translation: CASSLDGAGAPYEQYF.

This clone rates as medium-sized. The chain uses TRBV4-2 and TRBJ2-1, with TRBD2 matching over 7 bases. The V gene's germline CDR1 is LGHNA and CDR2 YNFKEQ. The junction had 8 bases not matched to a gene; V was cut back by 0 bases and J by 0 bases. The CDR3 runs 18 residues. In DNA form, the CDR3 reads TGTGCCAGCAGCCAAGAGCCGGGAGGACCAAGCTCCTACAATGAGCAGTTCTTC. Its protein product is CASSQEPGGPSSYNEQFF.

This rearrangement joins TRBV7-8 to TRBJ2-7; 8 bases align to TRBD2. The junction had 11 bases not matched to a gene; V was cut back by 5 bases and J by 2 bases. The CDR3 extends over 16 amino acids. In germline, CDR1 is SGHVS, CDR2 FQNEAQ. CDR3: CASSVRELAVAYEQYF. The CDR3, as DNA: TGTGCCAGCAGCGTACGCGAACTAGCGGTAGCCTACGAGCAGTACTTC.

The rearrangement joins TRBV28 to TRBJ1-3, with D possibly being TRBD1 (5 bases). The CDR3 contains 13 residues. Germline lookup yields CDR1 MDHEN and CDR2 SYDVKM. The V and J ends lost 5 bases and 2 bases respectively, with 7 bases between them. CDR3 region: CASSPDTGNTIYF. The DNA for the CDR3 is TGTGCCAGCAGTCCGGACACTGGAAACACCATATATTTT.

The gene calls are TRBV7-9 and TRBJ2-2; TRBD1 aligns across 7 bases. CDR1 SEHNR and CDR2 FQNEAQ come from the germline V gene (reference sequence). The CDR3 is 15 amino acids. V gave up 1 base and J gave up 1 base; unmatched junction bases: 0. CDR3 DNA sequence: TGTGCCAGCAGCTTAGGACAGGGGAACACCGGGGAGCTGTTTTTT. This translates into CASSLGQGNTGELFF.

The chain links TRBV30 to TRBJ2-2; 9 nucleotides agree with TRBD2. The CDR3 covers 16 residues. V lost 3 bases to trimming and J lost 3 bases; unmatched junction nucleotides: 8. From germline, CDR1 is GTSNPN and CDR2 SVGIG (reference sequence). The CDR3, as DNA: TGTGCCTGGAGGCCCTGGCTAGCGGGATACACCGGGGAGCTGTTTTTT. Its translation is CAWRPWLAGYTGELFF.

V gene TRBV28 combines with J gene TRBJ2-5; no clear D. In germline, CDR1 is MDHEN, CDR2 SYDVKM. V lost 7 bases, J lost 1 base, and 7 bases lay in between. The CDR3 length is 12 residues. The chain's CDR3 is CASNPAQETQYF. For the CDR3, the DNA is TGTGCCAGCAATCCAGCCCAAGAGACCCAGTACTTC.

The chain is built from TRBV9 and TRBJ2-3; D possibly corresponds to TRBD2 (6 bases). Germline CDR1 SGDLS, CDR2 YYNGEE. V was shortened by 3 bases and J by 4 bases, with 15 bases between the two germline ends. This CDR3 spans 15 amino acids. Here the CDR3 reads CASSAMLGGADTQYF. CDR3 in DNA: TGTGCCAGCAGCGCCATGCTGGGGGGTGCAGATACGCAGTATTTT.

This chain links TRBV5-1 with TRBJ2-1; 11 nucleotides agree with TRBD2. The V segment lost 5 bases and the J segment 7 bases; nucleotides outside the gene matches: 8. This CDR3 region has 15 residues. CDR1 and CDR2 from the germline V gene are SGHRS and YFSETQ. The CDR3 bases are TGCGCCAGCAGGCCGGGACTAGCGGTAACGAATGAGCAGTTCTTC. Translation: CASRPGLAVTNEQFF.

The chain employs TRBV28 and TRBJ2-5; 15 positions agree with TRBD2. Looked up from germline, CDR1 is MDHEN and CDR2 is SYDVKM. The J segment lost 5 bases and the V segment lost 6 bases, leaving 13 bases of the junction unmatched. There are 18 residues in the CDR3. DNA of the CDR3: TGTGCCAGCAGATCGGGACTAGCGGGAGGAGGGGTCGCGGAGACCCAGTACTTC. It specifies CASRSGLAGGGVAETQYF.

This clone was detected a few times. V is TRBV6-1 and J is TRBJ2-3; 9 bases fit TRBD2. Germline trimming cut 1 base from V and 5 bases from J; bases unmatched to any gene: 7. The CDR3 runs to 16 residues. Germline V lookup: CDR1 MNHNS, CDR2 SASEGT. CDR3 sequence reads: CASSEGWREGRDTQYF. The CDR3 DNA follows: TGTGCCAGCAGTGAAGGCTGGCGGGAGGGCAGAGATACGCAGTATTTT.

The V call is TRBV18, the J call TRBJ2-6; 8 bases fit TRBD2. CDR3 size: 16 residues. Germline V gives CDR1 KGHSH, CDR2 LQKENI. The V gene end was trimmed by 3 bases and the J gene end by 0 bases; junction bases not matched to a gene: 1. CDR3 amino acids: CASSPSGVSGANVLTF. CDR3 nucleotides: TGTGCCAGCTCACCTAGCGGGGTCTCTGGGGCCAACGTCCTGACTTTC. The full variable domain, with the rest looked up from reference TRBV18 and TRBJ2-6, is NAGVMQNPRHLVRRRGQEARLRCSPMKGHSHVYWYRQLPEEGLKFMVYLQKENIIDESGMPKERFSAEFPKEGPSILRIQQVVRGDSAAYFCASSPSGVSGANVLTFGAGSRLTVL.

V and J are TRBV19 and TRBJ1-2, with 7 bases that match TRBD1. After removal of 6 bases from V and 5 bases from J, the junction contained 12 bases not matched to a gene. This CDR3 is built from 15 residues. Germline assignment: CDR1 LNHDA and CDR2 SQIVND (reference sequence). In DNA, the CDR3 is TGTGCCAGTAGCCCGGGGACAGAGCTTATTTATGGCTACACCTTC. It codes for CASSPGTELIYGYTF.

The V call is TRBV11-2, the J call TRBJ2-7; D ambiguous. The V end lost 5 bases, the J end lost 2 bases, and 10 bases lay between the germline ends. Germline V CDR1 and CDR2: SGHAT, FQNNGV. CDR3 size: 13 residues. The CDR3 sequence: CASSQLIAYEQYF. In DNA, the CDR3 is TGTGCCAGCAGCCAGCTGATCGCCTACGAGCAGTACTTC.

The chain joins TRBV5-4 to TRBJ2-1, with 8 bases that match TRBD1. Per the germline V gene, CDR1 is SGHNT and CDR2 is YYREEE (reference sequence). The CDR3 consists of 15 residues. Unmatched junction bases numbered 4, after V lost 3 bases and J lost 2 bases. The CDR3 loop reads CASSYTGGPYNEQFF. In DNA form, the CDR3 reads TGTGCCAGCAGCTACACAGGGGGGCCCTACAATGAGCAGTTCTTC.

The V gene is TRBV6-1, the J gene TRBJ2-3, with 11 positions matching TRBD2. Germline V CDR1 and CDR2: MNHNS, SASEGT. This CDR3 is 17 amino acids long. V dropped 3 bases and J dropped 5; count of bases not matched to a gene: 10. The CDR3 loop is CASSDGIAGGPGDTQYF. The CDR3 DNA reads TGTGCCAGCAGTGACGGGATAGCGGGAGGGCCGGGAGATACGCAGTATTTT.

In this sample, this clone turned up a few times. V usage is TRBV7-3 and J usage is TRBJ1-1; D ambiguous. The germline V and J ends were trimmed by 0 bases and 2 bases, with 7 bases remaining between them. CDR3 length equals 14 residues. Germline CDR1 and CDR2: SGHTA and FQGTGA. This chain's CDR3 is CASSLTGTNTEAFF. CDR3 in DNA: TGTGCCAGCAGCTTAACTGGCACCAACACTGAAGCTTTCTTT.

The CDR3 region is CASSPAAGGIYEQYF. CDR3 sequence (DNA): TGTGCCAGCTCACCGGCTGCGGGAGGGATCTACGAGCAGTACTTC. V gene TRBV18 combines with J gene TRBJ2-7, with TRBD2 matching over 9 bases. Looked up from germline, CDR1 is KGHSH and CDR2 is LQKENI. V shed 3 bases, J shed 3 bases, and the junction held 6 bases outside the gene matches. The CDR3 is made up of 15 amino acids.

The V and J genes are TRBV9 and TRBJ2-1; 7 nucleotides align to TRBD2. The V segment lost 4 bases and the J segment 0 bases; nucleotides outside the gene matches: 4. CDR1 is SGDLS and CDR2 is YYNGEE in the germline V gene. This CDR3 is built from 15 residues. The CDR3 DNA reads as TGTGCCAGCAGCCCGAGCGGGATCTCCTACAATGAGCAGTTCTTC. It is translated as CASSPSGISYNEQFF.

Only one count was recorded for this clone. The rearrangement links TRBV6-6 to TRBJ2-7; tentative D call: TRBD2 (6 bases). Trimming stripped 6 bases from V and 5 bases from J, with 11 bases between. This CDR3 has 12 residues. The germline CDR1 and CDR2 sequences are MNHNY and SVGAGI (reference sequence). CDR3: CASSMDYNEQYF. The CDR3 DNA reads TGTGCCAGCAGCATGGACTACAACGAGCAGTACTTC.

This chain uses TRBV6-1 with TRBJ2-3; D could derive from TRBD1 or TRBD2 (5 bases each). This CDR3 is 13 amino acids long. The germline V gene encodes CDR1 MNHNS and CDR2 SASEGT. V lost 8 bases and J 10 bases, leaving 19 bases between the germline ends. The CDR3 nucleotides are TGTGCCAGCGGACGGGACCTGCCGTCGGCGCAGTATTTT. Amino acid sequence: CASGRDLPSAQYF.

V usage is TRBV28 and J usage is TRBJ2-7, with D possibly being TRBD2 (5 bases). CDR3 length equals 15 residues. V was clipped by 3 bases and J by 3 bases, with 15 bases between them. Germline loops: CDR1 MDHEN, CDR2 SYDVKM. The CDR3: CASSFFAGGNYEQYF. Here the CDR3 DNA reads TGTGCCAGCAGTTTTTTCGCGGGTGGAAACTACGAGCAGTACTTC.

The chain carries TRBV7-9 and TRBJ1-4; D is unresolved. The V end was cut by 3 bases, the J end by 7 bases, with 9 bases between. Germline V gives CDR1 SEHNR, CDR2 FQNEAQ (reference sequence). This CDR3 has 13 residues. CDR3 nucleotides: TGTGCCAGCAGCTTGGGTGGCATTGAAAAACTGTTTTTT. Translation: CASSLGGIEKLFF. Complete variable domain (other parts from reference TRBV7-9 and TRBJ1-4): DTGVSQNPRHKITKRGQNVTFRCDPISEHNRLYWYRQTLGQGPEFLTYFQNEAQLEKSRLLSDRFSAERPKGSFSTLEIQRTEQGDSAMYLCASSLGGIEKLFFGSGTQLSVL.

In nucleotides, the CDR3 is TGTGCCAGGGGTTCTAACTATGGCTACACCTTC. It specifies CARGSNYGYTF. The chain joins TRBV6-5 to TRBJ1-2; D call uncertain. The V end was cut by 9 bases, the J end by 0 bases, with 5 bases between. This CDR3 has 11 residues. Germline CDR1 and CDR2: MNHEY and SVGAGI.

This clone occurred once. V gene TRBV7-2 combines with J gene TRBJ1-1; a possible D gene is TRBD1 (6 bases). CDR3 length: 16 residues. Germline V gives CDR1 SGHTA, CDR2 FQGNSA. The V and J ends lost 3 bases and 0 bases respectively, with 14 bases between them. CDR3 region: CASSFSLGAMNTEAFF. The CDR3 coding sequence is TGTGCCAGCAGCTTTAGTCTGGGGGCCATGAACACTGAAGCTTTCTTT.

This clone was recorded only once. The J gene is TRBJ2-7, the V gene TRBV6-6; 7 bases are a match to TRBD1. Looked up from germline, CDR1 is MNHNY and CDR2 is SVGAGI (reference sequence). The CDR3 is 14 amino acids. After removal of 4 bases from V and 3 bases from J, the junction contained 6 bases not matched to a gene. The chain's CDR3 is CASSFGTANYEQYF. DNA for the CDR3: TGTGCCAGCAGTTTCGGGACAGCCAACTACGAGCAGTACTTC.

This clone was recorded only once. The V call is TRBV10-3, the J call TRBJ2-1; 9 positions agree with TRBD2. This CDR3 region has 16 residues. CDR1 and CDR2 from the germline V gene are ENHRY and SYGVKD. V trimming: 0 bases; J trimming: 8 bases; junction bases outside the gene matches: 8. The CDR3 region has the DNA TGTGCCATCAGTGAGTCTCAGGCTAGCGGGACTTATGAGCAGTTCTTC. This codes for CAISESQASGTYEQFF.

A single count supports this clone. The V and J genes are TRBV19 and TRBJ1-1, with 8 positions matching TRBD1. Germline loops: CDR1 LNHDA, CDR2 SQIVND (reference sequence). With 6 bases clipped from V and 4 bases from J, the junction kept 7 bases outside the gene matches. The CDR3 contains 14 residues. CDR3 in amino acids: CASSIGQGGTEAFF. DNA for the CDR3: TGTGCCAGTAGCATCGGACAGGGAGGCACTGAAGCTTTCTTT.

The gene calls are TRBV27 and TRBJ2-7; a possible D gene is TRBD2 (5 bases). The CDR3 length is 15 residues. Trimming shortened V by 9 bases and J by 5 bases, and 23 bases separated the two germline ends. Germline CDR1 and CDR2: MNHEY and SMNVEV (reference sequence). CDR3 nucleotides: TGTGCCAGTCCCCTATGTCGGGAACAAATAAACGAGCAGTACTTC. As protein: CASPLCREQINEQYF.

This chain joins TRBV27 and TRBJ2-3; D may be TRBD1 or TRBD2 (6 bases each). This CDR3 region has 15 residues. Deletions cut 5 bases from V and 3 bases from J, with 15 bases between. The germline CDR1 and CDR2 sequences are MNHEY and SMNVEV (reference sequence). CDR3 sequence (DNA): TGTGCCAGCAGTCTACAGGGAGGAAGGACAGATACGCAGTATTTT. It codes for CASSLQGGRTDTQYF.

The genes are TRBV7-2 and TRBJ1-3; TRBD1 is a possible D gene (6 bases). V was pared by 2 bases and J by 1 base, with 12 bases between. There are 16 residues in the CDR3. Germline-derived CDR1 and CDR2 are SGHTA and FQGNSA. The CDR3 protein is CASSLMGAASGNTIYF. In DNA form, the CDR3 reads TGTGCCAGCAGCTTAATGGGGGCAGCTTCTGGAAACACCATATATTTT.

The V and J genes are TRBV9 and TRBJ2-7; 11 bases fit TRBD1. This CDR3 has 16 residues. Trimming removed 0 bases from V and 6 bases from J; junction bases left unmatched: 8. Germline assignment: CDR1 SGDLS and CDR2 YYNGEE. The CDR3 sequence: CASSVATVGTGGEQYF. CDR3 DNA sequence: TGTGCCAGCAGCGTAGCTACGGTCGGGACAGGGGGCGAGCAGTACTTC.